This T cell receptor (beta chain) was sequenced during a study of PD-1 blockade in mismatch repair-deficient tumors. Germline CDR1 reads MGHRA; CDR2 reads YSYEKL. V gave up 5 bases and J gave up 6 bases; unmatched junction bases: 9. The CDR3 contains 15 residues. Clones were sequenced by immunoSEQ multiplex PCR, and TCRdb holds only the in-frame ones, with some missing. The sample contains about 130,000 clones, about 88% of which appear only once. The clonotype was recovered from an adult with mismatch repair-deficient cancer. V and J are TRBV4-1 and TRBJ2-1, with 8 bases aligning to TRBD1. Material: peripheral blood, obtained about 17 months after starting pembrolizumab. In DNA, the CDR3 is TGCGCCAGCAGCGACAGGGGTTTGGGGAGCAATGAGCAGTTCTTC. Its translation is CASSDRGLGSNEQFF.